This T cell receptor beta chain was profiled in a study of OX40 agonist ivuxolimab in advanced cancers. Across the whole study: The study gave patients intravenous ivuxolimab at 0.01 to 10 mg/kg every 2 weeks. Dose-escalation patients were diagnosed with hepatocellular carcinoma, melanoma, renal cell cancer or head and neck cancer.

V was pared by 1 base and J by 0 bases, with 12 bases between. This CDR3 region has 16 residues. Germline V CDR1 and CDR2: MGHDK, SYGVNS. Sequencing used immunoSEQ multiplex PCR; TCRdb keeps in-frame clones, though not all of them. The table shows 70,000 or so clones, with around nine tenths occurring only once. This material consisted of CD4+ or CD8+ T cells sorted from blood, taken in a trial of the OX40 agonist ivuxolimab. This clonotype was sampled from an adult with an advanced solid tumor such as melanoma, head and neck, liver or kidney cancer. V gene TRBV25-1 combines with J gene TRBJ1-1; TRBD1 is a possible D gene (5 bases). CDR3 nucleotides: TGTGCCAGCAGTGAATCAGTTGGGGGGATGAACACTGAAGCTTTCTTT. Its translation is CASSESVGGMNTEAFF.